The entry below describes one T cell receptor (beta chain). V lost 5 bases, J lost 7 bases, and 14 bases stayed unmatched. CDR1 is SEHNR, CDR2 FQNEAQ, per germline (reference sequence). The CDR3 consists of 17 residues. This sample is drawn from a study of T cell responses to AZD1222 COVID-19 vaccine. The method was immunoSEQ multiplex PCR; TCRdb's version includes in-frame clones alone and lacks a portion of them. The table lists about 140,000 clones, 93% of them singletons. The gene calls are TRBV7-9 and TRBJ1-5; 10 bases match TRBD1. The material sequenced was peripheral blood, taken on day 0 of MenACWY control vaccination. This clonotype was obtained from an adult in good health. CDR3 protein: CASSQSAGGQGRQPQHF. CDR3 in DNA: TGTGCCAGCAGCCAATCCGCCGGGGGACAGGGGAGGCAGCCCCAGCATTTT.